These 26 T cell receptor beta chains were all obtained from the same sample, sequenced in a study of T cell repertoires in cytomegalovirus infection. These TCRs' antigens remain unknown. Each CDR3 protein is one row after TCRdb ran MiXCR on the reads. The sample holds 640,000 or so distinct CDR3 sequences; approximately 33% are singletons and the top ten take approximately 18%. The specimen was cultured PBMCs, collected from culture after CMV antigen stimulation. These receptors were taken from a human donor in good health (CMV status not recorded). Some clones in this sample may be carry-over from other donors' samples.

This clonotype was seen more than once but under ten times. The gene calls are TRBV12-3 or TRBV12-4 and TRBJ2-2; D gene uncertain. Trimming left V 5 bases short and J 9 bases short, with 7 bases between. This CDR3 region has 11 residues. In DNA form, the CDR3 reads TGTGCCAGCAGTAAGACTCGGGAGCTGTTTTTT. Its translation: CASSKTRELFF.

The gene calls are TRBV7-2 and TRBJ2-4; a possible D gene is TRBD1 (6 bases). The V end was cut by 5 bases, the J end by 9 bases, with 11 bases between. The CDR3 length is 12 residues. Germline CDR1 is SGHTA and CDR2 is FQGNSA. CDR3 bases: TGTGCCAGCAGCCCCGAGGGGGTCATTCAGTACTTC. This translates into CASSPEGVIQYF.

This clonotype occurred a few times. The V call is TRBV3-1, the J call TRBJ2-1, with a tentative D call TRBD2 (5 bases). The CDR3 has 13 residues. Trimming removed 4 bases at V and 4 bases at J, with 8 bases between. Germline assignment: CDR1 LGHDT and CDR2 YNNKEL (reference sequence). Here the CDR3 DNA reads TGTGCCAGCAGCCGACTAATTTACAATGAGCAGTTCTTC. Protein: CASSRLIYNEQFF.

This rearrangement joins TRBV12-5 to TRBJ1-2; 7 bases are shared with TRBD1. This CDR3 spans 17 amino acids. V lost 0 bases, J lost 3 bases, and 10 bases stayed unmatched. Germline CDR1 and CDR2: LGHNT and FRNRAP. The CDR3 here is CASGLVRGQSKDYGYTF. DNA for the CDR3: TGTGCTAGTGGTTTGGTAAGGGGGCAGTCTAAGGACTATGGCTACACCTTC.

This clonotype has just one count. CDR3 protein: CASSLDPGVNEQFF. CDR3 DNA sequence: TGCGCCAGCAGCTTGGACCCAGGGGTCAATGAGCAGTTCTTC. The V gene is TRBV5-1, the J gene TRBJ2-1; maybe TRBD1 (6 bases). The germline V and J ends were trimmed by 0 bases and 6 bases, with 10 bases remaining between them. The germline gives CDR1 SGHRS, CDR2 YFSETQ. This CDR3 has 14 amino acids.

This clonotype was found a few times. This chain links TRBV7-2 with TRBJ2-5; D is possibly TRBD1 (5 bases). The CDR3 contains 16 residues. Trimming took 5 bases from V and 2 from J, leaving 18 bases between them. Per the germline V gene, CDR1 is SGHTA and CDR2 is FQGNSA. CDR3 protein: CASSHKVGLGQETQYF. Here the CDR3 DNA reads TGTGCCAGCAGCCATAAGGTGGGGCTAGGGCAAGAGACCCAGTACTTC.

The rearrangement links TRBV2 to TRBJ1-3; 8 bases align to TRBD1. Germline CDR1 reads SNHLY; CDR2 reads FYNNEI. CDR3 length: 13 amino acids. V gave up 6 bases and J gave up 8 bases; unmatched junction bases: 6. The CDR3 nucleotides are TGTGCCAGCAGGCTACAGGGGGTGTACACCATATATTTT. It specifies CASRLQGVYTIYF.

The rearrangement joins TRBV11-2 to TRBJ2-5, with 11 bases aligning to TRBD2. The CDR3 covers 17 residues. J gave up 4 bases and V 5 bases, and 12 bases lay outside the gene matches. The germline gives CDR1 SGHAT, CDR2 FQNNGV. CDR3 in amino acids: CASSRVGWLAGGETQYF. In nucleotides, the CDR3 is TGTGCCAGCAGCCGAGTGGGTTGGCTAGCGGGAGGAGAGACCCAGTACTTC.

The chain combines TRBV11-2 with TRBJ2-7; no firm D call. The CDR3 runs to 12 residues. Germline V gene data show CDR1 as SGHAT and CDR2 as FQNNGV. Trimming pared 5 bases from V and 3 bases from J, leaving 8 bases between. The CDR3 spells CASSPQFYEQYF. The CDR3, as DNA: TGTGCCAGCAGCCCCCAATTCTACGAGCAGTACTTC.

This clonotype has ten or more counts. V usage is TRBV12-3 or TRBV12-4 and J usage is TRBJ2-3; 10 positions agree with TRBD2. V trimming: 6 bases; J trimming: 3 bases; junction bases outside the gene matches: 3. The CDR3 totals 14 residues. The CDR3 region has the DNA TGTGCCAGCAGCCCACTAGCGGGGACAGATACGCAGTATTTT. Its translation is CASSPLAGTDTQYF.

This clonotype was counted only a few times. J is TRBJ1-6 and V is TRBV4-2; D is perhaps TRBD1 (5 bases). The germline gives CDR1 LGHNA, CDR2 YNFKEQ. The CDR3 is 17 residues long. Trimming shortened V by 4 bases and J by 0 bases, and 13 bases separated the two germline ends. The CDR3 DNA sequence: TGTGCCAGCAGCCTGTCGGACACGAGCTCCTATAATTCACCCCTCCACTTT. Protein sequence: CASSLSDTSSYNSPLHF.

This clonotype was counted a few times. The chain couples TRBV6-6 to TRBJ2-7; 7 bases agree with TRBD2. There are 15 residues in the CDR3. V was clipped by 5 bases and J by 5 bases; unmatched bases: 12. Germline CDR1 MNHNY, CDR2 SVGAGI (reference sequence). The CDR3 sequence: CASSLSREGLNEQYF. CDR3 coding DNA: TGTGCCAGCAGTCTCAGTAGGGAGGGACTGAACGAGCAGTACTTC.

This clonotype was seen only a few times. This chain uses TRBV12-3 or TRBV12-4 with TRBJ2-3; the D gene is possibly TRBD2 (5 bases). This CDR3 is built from 14 residues. The V end was cut by 6 bases, the J end by 1 base, with 11 bases between. In DNA form, the CDR3 reads TGTGCCAGCAGCTCCTGGGGAGGCACAGATACGCAGTATTTT. It encodes CASSSWGGTDTQYF.

The chain carries TRBV7-2 and TRBJ2-1, with 8 bases that match TRBD2. After removal of 2 bases from V and 5 bases from J, the junction contained 14 bases not matched to a gene. Germline V gene sequence: CDR1 SGHTA, CDR2 FQGNSA. This CDR3 has 18 amino acids. CDR3 protein: CASSLRSGSGRRDNEQFF. The CDR3 nucleotides are TGTGCCAGCAGCTTACGGTCTGGGAGCGGGAGACGAGACAATGAGCAGTTCTTC.

The chain couples TRBV27 to TRBJ2-7; no firm D call. CDR1 is MNHEY, CDR2 SMNVEV, per germline (reference sequence). The CDR3 consists of 14 residues. Trimming removed 1 base at V and 0 bases at J, with 7 bases between. In DNA, the CDR3 is TGTGCCAGCAGTTTATACTTCGGCTCCTACGAGCAGTACTTC. It translates to CASSLYFGSYEQYF.

The chain combines TRBV6-1 with TRBJ2-3, with D hard to call. Trimming cost V 2 bases and J 9 bases, with 12 bases left between them. Germline V CDR1 and CDR2: MNHNS, SASEGT. The CDR3 loop spans 13 amino acids. CDR3 bases: TGTGCCAGCAGTGAAAAGCCGGGCCTAACGCAGTATTTT. It yields the protein CASSEKPGLTQYF.

J is TRBJ2-3 and V is TRBV7-6, with D possibly being TRBD1 or TRBD2 (5 bases each). This CDR3 region has 17 residues. Trimming stripped 2 bases from V and 3 bases from J, with 18 bases between. CDR1 SGHVS and CDR2 FNYEAQ come from the germline V gene. CDR3 residues: CASSLPGTPSGTDTQYF. The CDR3 DNA sequence: TGTGCCAGCAGCTTACCTGGGACCCCTTCTGGGACAGATACGCAGTATTTT.

The rearrangement joins TRBV10-2 to TRBJ2-1; TRBD2 matches 9 bases. This CDR3 contains 16 residues. V trimming: 0 bases; J trimming: 3 bases; junction bases outside the gene matches: 3. Germline V CDR1 and CDR2: WSHSY, SAAADI. The chain's CDR3 is CASSESILAGYNEQFF. DNA of the CDR3: TGCGCCAGCAGTGAGTCGATACTAGCGGGCTACAATGAGCAGTTCTTC.

The chain has TRBV11-1 and TRBJ2-2; D unclear. V lost 10 bases, J lost 0 bases, and 15 bases lay in between. The CDR3 runs 15 residues. Per the germline V gene, CDR1 is SGHAT and CDR2 is FQDESV (reference sequence). The CDR3 is CAKHPVPANTGELFF. The CDR3 nucleotides are TGTGCCAAGCACCCCGTCCCAGCGAACACCGGGGAGCTGTTTTTT.

The chain joins TRBV4-2 to TRBJ2-3; D possibly corresponds to TRBD1 (5 bases). Trimming cost V 0 bases and J 1 base, with 11 bases left between them. Per germline, CDR1 LGHNA and CDR2 YNFKEQ. This CDR3 has 16 amino acids. CDR3 in amino acids: CASSQDPQGRTDTQYF. The CDR3 nucleotides read TGTGCCAGCAGCCAAGATCCCCAGGGCCGCACAGATACGCAGTATTTT.

The rearrangement joins TRBV20-1 to TRBJ1-5, with D possibly being TRBD1 (5 bases). Trimming left V 4 bases short and J 5 bases short, with 15 bases between. Germline loops: CDR1 DFQATT, CDR2 SNEGSKA (reference sequence). The CDR3 length is 14 residues. CDR3: CSAMPGRGDQPQHF. CDR3 nucleotide sequence: TGCAGTGCTATGCCCGGACGAGGGGATCAGCCCCAGCATTTT.

The chain couples TRBV6-6 to TRBJ2-3, with D possibly being TRBD1 or TRBD2 (5 bases each). The CDR3 runs to 15 residues. Per the germline V gene, CDR1 is MNHNY and CDR2 is SVGAGI (reference sequence). V lost 6 bases and J lost 0, with 13 bases in between. The CDR3 coding sequence is TGTGCCAGCAGACCTCCGGGACCTAGCACAGATACGCAGTATTTT. Its translation: CASRPPGPSTDTQYF.

This chain uses TRBV19 with TRBJ2-5; D is ambiguous. The CDR3 is 13 residues long. Per germline, CDR1 LNHDA and CDR2 SQIVND (reference sequence). Trimming took 5 bases from V and 5 from J, leaving 12 bases between them. The CDR3 sequence is CASSYSLWETQYF. CDR3 nucleotide sequence: TGTGCCAGTAGTTACTCCCTCTGGGAGACCCAGTACTTC.

This clonotype has ten or more counts. The chain couples TRBV7-6 to TRBJ2-7; the match to TRBD2 covers 16 bases. V lost 5 bases and J lost 4; bases outside the gene matches: 8. This CDR3 spans 17 amino acids. Germline V lookup: CDR1 SGHVS, CDR2 FNYEAQ. This chain's CDR3 is CASSPGLAGGPGYEQYF. In nucleotides, the CDR3 is TGTGCCAGCAGCCCGGGACTAGCGGGAGGGCCGGGTTACGAGCAGTACTTC.

The chain recombines TRBV6-2 or TRBV6-3 with TRBJ2-7, with 10 bases aligning to TRBD2. The ends lost 2 bases at V and 4 bases at J; junction bases unmatched: 11. The CDR3 is 17 amino acids. The germline V gene encodes CDR1 MNHEY and CDR2 SVGEGT. CDR3 sequence (DNA): TGTGCCAGCAGTTACCCACTCGGACTAGCGGTATCTTACGAGCAGTACTTC. This sequence encodes CASSYPLGLAVSYEQYF.

This chain uses TRBV27 with TRBJ2-1; tentative D call: TRBD2 (7 bases). Trimming shortened V by 0 bases and J by 5 bases, and 17 bases separated the two germline ends. The CDR3 length is 17 residues. Germline V CDR1 and CDR2: MNHEY, SMNVEV (reference sequence). CDR3 bases: TGTGCCAGCAGTTTATCGAAATCGGGGGGCGCGGACAATGAGCAGTTCTTC. Encoded protein: CASSLSKSGGADNEQFF.